This passage covers 3 T cell receptor beta chains from one sample sequenced in a study of cytomegalovirus exposure and HLA in healthy donors. Both 60 Vbeta primers and 13 Jbeta primers went into the PCR. Data came from immunoSEQ multiplex PCR; TCRdb stores just in-frame clones and leaves some out. The table shows some 80,000 clones, with around 10% occurring only once. Sequenced material: PBMCs. The receptor source for this set is a man between 60 and 75 years old in good health and CMV-seropositive.

DNA of the CDR3: TGCGCCAGCAGCCCCTTTGGGGGGGGCAATGAGCAGTTCTTC. As protein: CASSPFGGGNEQFF. The chain carries TRBV4-1 and TRBJ2-1, with 7 positions matching TRBD2. The germline V gene encodes CDR1 MGHRA and CDR2 YSYEKL. After removal of 4 bases from V and 6 bases from J, the junction contained 6 bases not matched to a gene. The CDR3 is made up of 14 amino acids.

This clone showed up just a few times. The chain recombines TRBV27 with TRBJ2-3; 7 bases map to TRBD2. The germline CDR1 and CDR2 sequences are MNHEY and SMNVEV (reference sequence). J gave up 0 bases and V 6 bases, and 6 bases lay outside the gene matches. This CDR3 spans 15 amino acids. CDR3 region: CASRFPSGSTDTQYF. CDR3 sequence (DNA): TGTGCCAGCAGATTTCCTAGCGGTAGCACAGATACGCAGTATTTT.

The chain couples TRBV6-1 to TRBJ2-1; TRBD1 agrees at 8 bases. V shed 2 bases and J 7 bases; nucleotides not matched to a gene: 7. Germline CDR1 reads MNHNS; CDR2 reads SASEGT. The CDR3 covers 15 residues. CDR3 protein: CASSESWTGSNEQFF. For the CDR3, the DNA is TGTGCCAGCAGTGAAAGTTGGACAGGGTCAAATGAGCAGTTCTTC.